The T cell receptor (beta chain) described here comes from a study of beta chain features in type 1 diabetes. Study-wide results and limits: Across all four CD4+ subsets, people with type 1 diabetes showed modestly shorter TCRB CDR3s. The analysis here could not establish whether HLA type shapes TCRB rearrangement.

V dropped 6 bases and J dropped 0 bases, with 19 bases sitting between them. The CDR3 is 16 amino acids. Germline loops: CDR1 SGHRS, CDR2 YFSETQ. Expressed TCRB transcripts got sequenced, as all isolated RNA was reverse transcribed. Libraries were prepared by immunoSEQ multiplex PCR; TCRdb keeps only in-frame clonotypes and omits some of them. The data hold around 280,000 clones, with approximately 16% observed a single time. This clone was detected only a few times. What it recognizes is unknown. By way of CD45RO/CCR7/CD25/CD127/CD95/CD27, the CD4+ regulatory, stem cell-like memory, central memory and naive cells were sorted.

The chain combines TRBV5-1 with TRBJ2-7; D may be TRBD1 (6 bases). The sample was naive CD4+ T cells from blood. The source of this sequence is a man younger than 30 with type 1 diabetes. The CDR3 DNA sequence: TGCGCCAGCACCCCCGGCGCAGGGGCTCCCTCCTACGAGCAGTACTTC. This gives the protein CASTPGAGAPSYEQYF.